This T cell receptor beta chain was obtained from a study of blood T cell repertoires in COVID-19. Study overall: Italy, Spain and the United States were the sources of the convalescent and acute COVID-19 samples. The analysed material was cDNA or gDNA that came from T cells, B-cell-depleted T cells, or PBMCs.

Germline-derived CDR1 and CDR2 are WNHNN and SYGVQD (reference sequence). This CDR3 has 13 amino acids. V shed 5 bases, J shed 0 bases, and the junction held 1 base outside the gene matches. Authors' analysis steps: How many nucleated cells were present was estimated from reference gene primer amplification. Produced via immunoSEQ multiplex PCR; TCRdb's table is partial and in-frame only. V and J calls and clone size are copied from that table; D and trimming were computed from the DNA. The table lists 200,000 to 250,000 clones, about 85% of them singletons. The sequencing sample was made of peripheral blood. The receptor was derived from a man aged 45-65 years who had recovered from COVID-19. The chain is built from TRBV10-1 and TRBJ2-7; TRBD1 aligns across 7 bases. CDR3 DNA sequence: TGCGCCAGCAGTCGACAGGGCTCCTACGAGCAGTACTTC. This codes for CASSRQGSYEQYF.